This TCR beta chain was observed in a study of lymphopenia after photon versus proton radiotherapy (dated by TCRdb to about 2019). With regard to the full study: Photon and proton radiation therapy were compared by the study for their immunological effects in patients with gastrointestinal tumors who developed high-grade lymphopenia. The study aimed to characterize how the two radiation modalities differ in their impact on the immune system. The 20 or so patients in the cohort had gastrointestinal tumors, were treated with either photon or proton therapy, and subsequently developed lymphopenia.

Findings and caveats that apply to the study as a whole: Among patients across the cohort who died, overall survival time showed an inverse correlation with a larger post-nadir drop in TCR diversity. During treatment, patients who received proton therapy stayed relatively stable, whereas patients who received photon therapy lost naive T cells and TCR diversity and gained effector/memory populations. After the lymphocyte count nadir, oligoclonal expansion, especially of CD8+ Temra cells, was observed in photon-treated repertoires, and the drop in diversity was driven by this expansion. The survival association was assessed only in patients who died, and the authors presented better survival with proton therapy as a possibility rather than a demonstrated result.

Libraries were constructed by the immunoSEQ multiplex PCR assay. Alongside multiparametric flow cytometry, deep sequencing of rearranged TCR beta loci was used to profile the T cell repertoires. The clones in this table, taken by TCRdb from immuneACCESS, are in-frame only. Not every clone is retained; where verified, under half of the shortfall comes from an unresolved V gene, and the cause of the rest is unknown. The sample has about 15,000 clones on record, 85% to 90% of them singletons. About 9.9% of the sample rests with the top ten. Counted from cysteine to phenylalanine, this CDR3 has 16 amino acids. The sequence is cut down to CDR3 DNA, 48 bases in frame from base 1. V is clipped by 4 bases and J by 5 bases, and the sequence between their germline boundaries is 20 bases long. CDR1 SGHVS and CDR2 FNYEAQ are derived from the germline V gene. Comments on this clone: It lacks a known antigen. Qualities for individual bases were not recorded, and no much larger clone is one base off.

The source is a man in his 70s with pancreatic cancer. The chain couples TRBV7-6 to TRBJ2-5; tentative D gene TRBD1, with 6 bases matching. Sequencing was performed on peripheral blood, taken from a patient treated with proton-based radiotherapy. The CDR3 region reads CASSSSLRGSGETQYF. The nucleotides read TGTGCCAGCAGCTCCAGCCTGAGGGGGTCGGGGGAGACCCAGTACTTC.